This TCR beta chain was sequenced in a study of cytomegalovirus exposure and HLA in healthy donors. Study-level information: A preliminary data release comprised around 85 million unique TCRs obtained from HLA-typed donors. Ancestry clustering placed 70% to 90% of 300 to 400 genotyped donors in the Caucasian-associated cluster. Broader study findings: Researchers catalogued under 200 TCR beta chains as cytomegalovirus-associated. In an earlier analysis, in several hundred donors, most V segments appeared productive either ~90% or ~30% of the time.

V dropped 5 bases and J dropped 3 bases, with 16 bases sitting between them. Germline V gene lookup returns CDR1 SEHNR and CDR2 FQNEAQ (reference sequence). The CDR3 runs to 15 residues. In the case of this clone: Its antigen is as yet unknown.

PCR amplification relied on 60 Vbeta primers (plus 13 Jbeta primers). Sequencing was performed with immunoSEQ multiplex PCR; in TCRdb, only in-frame clones are kept and a portion is missing. The sample comprises 140,000 to 150,000 clones, over 70% of which are singletons, and 6.5% to 8% rests with the top ten. V is TRBV7-9 and J is TRBJ1-1, with D perhaps matching TRBD1 (6 bases). The origin of this receptor is a woman aged 40 to 55 in good health and CMV-seropositive. The sample taken for sequencing was PBMCs. CDR3 nucleotide sequence: TGTGCCAGCAGCGTACAGGGTGTTGAGGACACTGAAGCTTTCTTT. This encodes CASSVQGVEDTEAFF.